This T cell receptor beta chain was identified during a study of a mutant IDH1 vaccine in newly diagnosed glioma. As for the study in general: Vaccination followed radiotherapy alone by 4-6 weeks, or accompanied temozolomide cycles. The treated group averaged about 39 years old and was about 62% male, approximately 40% female.

Study results and caveats: Pseudoprogression appeared independent of alterations in top peripheral clonotypes.

Data came from immunoSEQ multiplex PCR; TCRdb stores just in-frame clones and leaves some out. Here the sample spans 25,000 to 35,000 clones, 90% being singletons. Notes on this clone: Its target is unknown.

Time point in this sample: week 11, during vaccination. In the vaccine, a single dose held 300 ug of the mutant IDH1 20-mer peptide, along with topical imiquimod. The CDR3 length is 15 residues. The germline V gene encodes CDR1 LNHDA and CDR2 SQIVND (reference sequence). V lost 6 bases and J lost 7; bases outside the gene matches: 8. The rearrangement joins TRBV19 to TRBJ2-7, with TRBD2 matching over 14 bases. Material: PBMCs, obtained from a glioma patient whose treatment included an IDH1 peptide vaccine. The receptor comes from a man aged 18 to 29 with glioma. The CDR3 reads CASSWGLAGVREQYF. The CDR3 bases are TGTGCCAGTAGCTGGGGACTAGCGGGAGTGCGAGAGCAGTACTTC.